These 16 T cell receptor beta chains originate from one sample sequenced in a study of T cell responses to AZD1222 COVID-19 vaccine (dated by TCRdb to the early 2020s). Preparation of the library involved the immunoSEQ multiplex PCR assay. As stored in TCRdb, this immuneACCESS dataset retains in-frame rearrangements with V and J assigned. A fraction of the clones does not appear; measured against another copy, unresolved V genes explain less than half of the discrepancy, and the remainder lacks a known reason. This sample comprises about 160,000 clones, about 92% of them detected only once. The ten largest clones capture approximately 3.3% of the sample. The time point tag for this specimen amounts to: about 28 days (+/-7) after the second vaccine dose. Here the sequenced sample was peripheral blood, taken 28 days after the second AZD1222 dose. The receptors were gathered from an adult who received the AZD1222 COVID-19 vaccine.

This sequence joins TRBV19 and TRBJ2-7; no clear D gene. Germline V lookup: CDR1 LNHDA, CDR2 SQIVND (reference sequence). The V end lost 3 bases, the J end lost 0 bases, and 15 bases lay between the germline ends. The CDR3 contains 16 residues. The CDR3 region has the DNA TGTGCCAGTAGTATTAAGGCGGCAGGAAACTCCTACGAGCAGTACTTC. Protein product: CASSIKAAGNSYEQYF.

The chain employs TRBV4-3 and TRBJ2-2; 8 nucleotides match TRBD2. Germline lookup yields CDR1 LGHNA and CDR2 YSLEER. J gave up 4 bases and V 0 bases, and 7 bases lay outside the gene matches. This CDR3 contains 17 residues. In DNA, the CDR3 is TGCGCCAGCAGCCAAGATTTCGGGGGGGATAGCACCGGGGAGCTGTTTTTT. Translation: CASSQDFGGDSTGELFF.

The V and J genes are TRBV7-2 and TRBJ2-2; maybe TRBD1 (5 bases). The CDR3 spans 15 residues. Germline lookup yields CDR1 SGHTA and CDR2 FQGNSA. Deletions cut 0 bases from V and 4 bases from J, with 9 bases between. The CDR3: CASSLAGQITGELFF. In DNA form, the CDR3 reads TGTGCCAGCAGCTTAGCGGGGCAAATCACCGGGGAGCTGTTTTTT.

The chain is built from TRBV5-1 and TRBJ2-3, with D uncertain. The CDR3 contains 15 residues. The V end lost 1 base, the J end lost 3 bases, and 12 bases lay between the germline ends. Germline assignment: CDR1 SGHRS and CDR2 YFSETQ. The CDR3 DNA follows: TGCGCCAGCAGCTTGTCCACTCCTCAAACAGATACGCAGTATTTT. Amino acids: CASSLSTPQTDTQYF.

The DNA of the CDR3 is TGTGCCAGCAGTCTTAGCGGGAGAGGCACAGATACGCAGTATTTT. Protein: CASSLSGRGTDTQYF. The rearrangement joins TRBV6-5 to TRBJ2-3, with 9 bases fitting TRBD2. This CDR3 region has 15 residues. CDR1 is MNHEY, CDR2 SVGAGI, per germline. V lost 5 bases and J lost 1; bases outside the gene matches: 4.

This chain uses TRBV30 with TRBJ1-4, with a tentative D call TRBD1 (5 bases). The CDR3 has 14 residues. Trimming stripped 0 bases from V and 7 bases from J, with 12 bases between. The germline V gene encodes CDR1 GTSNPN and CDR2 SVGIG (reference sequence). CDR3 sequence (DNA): TGTGCCTGGAGTGTTAAGGGGCTTCGTGAAAAACTGTTTTTT. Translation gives CAWSVKGLREKLFF.

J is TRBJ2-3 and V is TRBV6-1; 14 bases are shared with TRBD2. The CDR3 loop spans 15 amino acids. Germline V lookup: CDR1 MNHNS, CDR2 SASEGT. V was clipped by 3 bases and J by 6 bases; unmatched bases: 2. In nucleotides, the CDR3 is TGTGCCAGCAGTGAGGGACTAGCGGGAGTCGATACGCAGTATTTT. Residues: CASSEGLAGVDTQYF.

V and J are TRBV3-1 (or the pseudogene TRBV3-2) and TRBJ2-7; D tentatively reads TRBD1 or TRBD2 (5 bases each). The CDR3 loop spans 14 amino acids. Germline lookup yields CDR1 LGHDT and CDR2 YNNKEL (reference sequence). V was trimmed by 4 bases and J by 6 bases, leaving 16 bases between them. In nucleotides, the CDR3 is TGTGCCAGCAGCCCAGGGACCGGGGATCTCGAGCAGTACTTC. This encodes CASSPGTGDLEQYF.

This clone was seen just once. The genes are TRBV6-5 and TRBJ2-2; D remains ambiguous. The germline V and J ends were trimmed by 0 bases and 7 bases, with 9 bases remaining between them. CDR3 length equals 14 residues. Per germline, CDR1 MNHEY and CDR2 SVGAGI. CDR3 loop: CASSYSRVLGELFF. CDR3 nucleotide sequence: TGTGCCAGCAGTTACTCTAGAGTTCTCGGGGAGCTGTTTTTT.

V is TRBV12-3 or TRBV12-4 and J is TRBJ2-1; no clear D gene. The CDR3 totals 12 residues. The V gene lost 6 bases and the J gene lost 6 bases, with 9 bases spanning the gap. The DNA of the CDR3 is TGTGCCAGCAGCCTAGTTACCAATGAGCAGTTCTTC. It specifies CASSLVTNEQFF.

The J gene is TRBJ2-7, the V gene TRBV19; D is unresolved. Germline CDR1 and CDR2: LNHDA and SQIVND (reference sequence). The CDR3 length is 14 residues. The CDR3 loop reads CDTLPARSSYEQYF. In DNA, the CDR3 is TGTGACACACTACCAGCTCGGAGCTCCTACGAGCAGTACTTC. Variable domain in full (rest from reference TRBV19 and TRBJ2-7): DGGITQSPKYLFRKEGQNVTLSCEQNLNHDAMYWYRQDPGQGLRLIYYSQIVNDFQKGDIAEGYSVSREKKESFPLTVTSAQKNPTAFYLCDTLPARSSYEQYFGPGTRLTVT.

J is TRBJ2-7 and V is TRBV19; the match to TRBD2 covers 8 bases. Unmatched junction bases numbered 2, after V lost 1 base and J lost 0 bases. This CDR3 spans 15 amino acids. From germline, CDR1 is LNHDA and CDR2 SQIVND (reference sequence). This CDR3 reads CASSIVGTSSYEQYF. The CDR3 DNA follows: TGTGCCAGTAGTATAGTCGGGACTAGCTCCTACGAGCAGTACTTC.

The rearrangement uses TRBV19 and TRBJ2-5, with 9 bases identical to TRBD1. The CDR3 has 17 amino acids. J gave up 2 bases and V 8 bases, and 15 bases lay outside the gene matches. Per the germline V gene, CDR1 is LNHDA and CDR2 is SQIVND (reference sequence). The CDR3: CASSPGQGLMGQETQYF. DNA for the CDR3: TGTGCCAGTTCTCCGGGACAGGGATTGATGGGGCAAGAGACCCAGTACTTC. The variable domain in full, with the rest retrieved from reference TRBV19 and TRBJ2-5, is DGGITQSPKYLFRKEGQNVTLSCEQNLNHDAMYWYRQDPGQGLRLIYYSQIVNDFQKGDIAEGYSVSREKKESFPLTVTSAQKNPTAFYLCASSPGQGLMGQETQYFGPGTRLLVL.

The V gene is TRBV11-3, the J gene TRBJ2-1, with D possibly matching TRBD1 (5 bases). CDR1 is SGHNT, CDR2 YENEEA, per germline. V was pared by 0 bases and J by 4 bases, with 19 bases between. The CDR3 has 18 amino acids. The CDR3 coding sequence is TGTGCCAGCAGCTTAGACGGGCGGCAGGGCCTCGAATACAATGAGCAGTTCTTC. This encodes CASSLDGRQGLEYNEQFF.

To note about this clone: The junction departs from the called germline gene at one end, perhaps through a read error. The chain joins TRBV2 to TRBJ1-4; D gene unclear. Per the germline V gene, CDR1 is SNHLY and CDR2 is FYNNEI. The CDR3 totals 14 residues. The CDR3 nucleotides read TGTGCCAGCAGGGAAGATGCAACTAATGAAAAACTGTTTTTT. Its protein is CASREDATNEKLFF.

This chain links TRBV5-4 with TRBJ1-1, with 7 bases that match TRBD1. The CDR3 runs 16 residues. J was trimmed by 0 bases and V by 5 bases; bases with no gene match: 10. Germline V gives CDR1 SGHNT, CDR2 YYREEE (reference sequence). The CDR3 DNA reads TGTGCCAGCAGGCGGGGTCGACAGGGTATGAACACTGAAGCTTTCTTT. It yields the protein CASRRGRQGMNTEAFF. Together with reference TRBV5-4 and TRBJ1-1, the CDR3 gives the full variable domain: ETGVTQSPTHLIKTRGQQVTLRCSSQSGHNTVSWYQQALGQGPQFIFQYYREEENGRGNFPPRFSGLQFPNYSSELNVNALELDDSALYLCASRRGRQGMNTEAFFGQGTRLTVV.